What follows is one T cell receptor beta chain and its context. The source of the sample is a study of blood T cell repertoires in COVID-19. In the authors' workflow: The assay estimated nucleated cells by amplifying reference gene primers. TCRdb's copy holds only in-frame clones and misses some; the assay was immunoSEQ multiplex PCR. V, J and clone size are taken as reported in that table, and D and trimming were inferred from the DNA itself. This sample has about 270,000 clones, with roughly 90% found just once. Trimming took 6 bases from V and 0 from J; bases not matched to a gene: 4. This CDR3 comprises 14 residues. CDR1 and CDR2 from the germline V gene are KGHSH and LQKENI.

The clonotype originates from a woman between 50 and 59 years old who had recovered from COVID-19. Sequenced sample: PBMCs or T cells enriched from blood (not recorded which). The chain combines TRBV18 with TRBJ2-5, with 7 bases matching TRBD1. The CDR3 coding sequence is TGTGCCAGCTCCCGGGACAGCTACCAAGAGACCCAGTACTTC. As protein: CASSRDSYQETQYF.